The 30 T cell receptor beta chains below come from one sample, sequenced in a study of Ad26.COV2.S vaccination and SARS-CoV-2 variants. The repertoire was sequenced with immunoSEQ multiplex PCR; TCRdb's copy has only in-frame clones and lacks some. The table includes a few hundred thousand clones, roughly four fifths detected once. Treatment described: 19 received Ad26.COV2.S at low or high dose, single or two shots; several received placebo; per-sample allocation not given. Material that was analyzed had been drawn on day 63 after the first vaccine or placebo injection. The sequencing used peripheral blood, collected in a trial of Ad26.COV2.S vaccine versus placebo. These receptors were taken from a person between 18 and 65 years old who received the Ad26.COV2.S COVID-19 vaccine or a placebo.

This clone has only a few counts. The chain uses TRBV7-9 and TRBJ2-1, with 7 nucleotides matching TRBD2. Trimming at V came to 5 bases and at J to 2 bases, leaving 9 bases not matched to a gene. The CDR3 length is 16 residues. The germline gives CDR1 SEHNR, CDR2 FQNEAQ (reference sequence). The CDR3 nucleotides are TGTGCCAGCAGCAGAGCAGCGGGAATTCCCTACAATGAGCAGTTCTTC. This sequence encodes CASSRAAGIPYNEQFF.

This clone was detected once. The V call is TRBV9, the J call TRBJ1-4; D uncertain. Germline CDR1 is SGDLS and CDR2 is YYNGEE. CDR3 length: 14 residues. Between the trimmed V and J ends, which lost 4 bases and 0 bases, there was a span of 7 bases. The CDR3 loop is CASSPLTTNEKLFF. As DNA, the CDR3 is TGTGCCAGCAGCCCCCTAACAACTAATGAAAAACTGTTTTTT.

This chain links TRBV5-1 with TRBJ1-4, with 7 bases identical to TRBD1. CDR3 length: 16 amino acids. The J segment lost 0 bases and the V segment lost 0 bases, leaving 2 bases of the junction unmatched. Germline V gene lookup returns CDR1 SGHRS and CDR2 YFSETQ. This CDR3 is CASSLDGTATNEKLFF. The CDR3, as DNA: TGCGCCAGCAGCTTGGACGGGACAGCAACTAATGAAAAACTGTTTTTT.

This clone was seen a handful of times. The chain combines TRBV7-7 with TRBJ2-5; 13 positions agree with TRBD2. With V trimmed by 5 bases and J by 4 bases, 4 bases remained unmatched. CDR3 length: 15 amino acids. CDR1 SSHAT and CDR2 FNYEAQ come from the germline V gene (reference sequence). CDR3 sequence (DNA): TGTGCCAGCAGCGAGGGACTAGCGGGGTTAGAGACCCAGTACTTC. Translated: CASSEGLAGLETQYF.

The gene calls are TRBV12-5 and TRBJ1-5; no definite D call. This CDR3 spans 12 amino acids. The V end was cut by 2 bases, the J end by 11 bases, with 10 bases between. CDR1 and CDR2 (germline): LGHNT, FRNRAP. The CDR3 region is CASGLSGGAQHF. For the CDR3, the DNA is TGTGCTAGTGGTTTGTCGGGTGGGGCCCAGCATTTT.

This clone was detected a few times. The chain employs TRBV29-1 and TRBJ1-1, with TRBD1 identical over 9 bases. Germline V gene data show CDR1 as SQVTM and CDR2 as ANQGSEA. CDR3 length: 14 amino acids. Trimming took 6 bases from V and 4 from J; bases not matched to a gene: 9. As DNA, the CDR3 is TGCAGCGTGTCCGGGACAGGGCGAATCACTGAAGCTTTCTTT. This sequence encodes CSVSGTGRITEAFF. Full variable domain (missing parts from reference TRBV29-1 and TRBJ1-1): SAVISQKPSRDICQRGTSLTIQCQVDSQVTMMFWYRQQPGQSLTLIATANQGSEATYESGFVIDKFPISRPNLTFSTLTVSNMSPEDSSIYLCSVSGTGRITEAFFGQGTRLTVV.

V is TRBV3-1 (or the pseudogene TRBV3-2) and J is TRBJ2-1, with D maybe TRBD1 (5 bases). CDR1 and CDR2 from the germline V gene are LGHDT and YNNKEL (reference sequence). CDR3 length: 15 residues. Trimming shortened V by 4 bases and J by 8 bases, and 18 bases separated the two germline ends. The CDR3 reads CASSPGLVRAHEQFF. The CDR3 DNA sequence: TGTGCCAGCAGCCCCGGATTAGTCAGGGCGCATGAGCAGTTCTTC.

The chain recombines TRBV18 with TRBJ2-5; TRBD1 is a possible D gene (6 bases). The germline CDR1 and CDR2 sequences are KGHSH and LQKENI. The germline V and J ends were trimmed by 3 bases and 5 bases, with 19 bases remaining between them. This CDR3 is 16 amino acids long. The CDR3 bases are TGTGCCAGCTCACCCTACAGGGATCACGAGGTGGAGACCCAGTACTTC. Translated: CASSPYRDHEVETQYF.

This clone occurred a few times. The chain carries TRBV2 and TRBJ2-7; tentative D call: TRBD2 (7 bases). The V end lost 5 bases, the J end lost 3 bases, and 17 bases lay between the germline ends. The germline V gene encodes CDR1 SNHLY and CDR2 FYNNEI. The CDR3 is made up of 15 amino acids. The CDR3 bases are TGTGCCAGCAGTTTCGGGAGGACAGCCGACTACGAGCAGTACTTC. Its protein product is CASSFGRTADYEQYF.

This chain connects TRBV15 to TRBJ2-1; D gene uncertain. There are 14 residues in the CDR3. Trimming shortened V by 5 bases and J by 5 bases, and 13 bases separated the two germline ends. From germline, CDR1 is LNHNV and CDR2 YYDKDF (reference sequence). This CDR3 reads CATSGNPLDNEQFF. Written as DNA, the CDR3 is TGTGCCACCAGCGGCAACCCTCTCGACAATGAGCAGTTCTTC.

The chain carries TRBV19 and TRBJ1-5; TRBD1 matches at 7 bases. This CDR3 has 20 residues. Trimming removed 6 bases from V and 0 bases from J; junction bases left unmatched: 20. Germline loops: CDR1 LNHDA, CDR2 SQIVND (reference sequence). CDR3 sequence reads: CASSISLGDSLGYSNQPQHF. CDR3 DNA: TGTGCCAGTAGCATAAGTTTGGGGGACAGCCTAGGGTATAGCAATCAGCCCCAGCATTTT.

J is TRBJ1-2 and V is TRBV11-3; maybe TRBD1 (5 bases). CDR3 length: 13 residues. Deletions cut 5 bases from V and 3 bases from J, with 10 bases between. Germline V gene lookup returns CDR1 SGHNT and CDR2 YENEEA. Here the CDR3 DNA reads TGTGCCAGCAGCACGGGGGTACACTATGGCTACACCTTC. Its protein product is CASSTGVHYGYTF.

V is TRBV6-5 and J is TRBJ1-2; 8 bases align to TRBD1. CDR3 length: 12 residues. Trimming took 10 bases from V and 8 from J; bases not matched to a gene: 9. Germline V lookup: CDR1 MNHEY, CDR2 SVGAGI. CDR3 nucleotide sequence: TGTGCCACTACGACTGGACAGGGCGGCTACACCTTC. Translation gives CATTTGQGGYTF.

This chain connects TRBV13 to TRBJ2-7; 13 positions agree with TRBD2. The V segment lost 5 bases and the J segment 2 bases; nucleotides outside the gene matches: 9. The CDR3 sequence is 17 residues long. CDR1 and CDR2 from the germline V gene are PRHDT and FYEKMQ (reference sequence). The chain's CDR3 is CASSARTSGRRTYEQYF. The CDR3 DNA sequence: TGTGCCAGCAGCGCCCGGACTAGCGGGAGAAGGACCTACGAGCAGTACTTC.

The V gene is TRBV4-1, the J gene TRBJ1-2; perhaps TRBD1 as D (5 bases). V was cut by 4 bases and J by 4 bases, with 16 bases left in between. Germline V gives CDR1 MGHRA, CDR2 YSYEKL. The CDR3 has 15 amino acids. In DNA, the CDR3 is TGCGCCAGCAGCCCCGCCGATACAGGCAGCTATGGCTACACCTTC. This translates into CASSPADTGSYGYTF.

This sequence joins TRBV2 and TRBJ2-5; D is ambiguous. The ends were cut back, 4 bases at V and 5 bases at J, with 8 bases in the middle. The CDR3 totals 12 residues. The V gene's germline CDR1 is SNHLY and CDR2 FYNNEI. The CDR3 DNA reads TGTGCCAGCAGTGCCCGCGTCGAGACCCAGTACTTC. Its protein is CASSARVETQYF.

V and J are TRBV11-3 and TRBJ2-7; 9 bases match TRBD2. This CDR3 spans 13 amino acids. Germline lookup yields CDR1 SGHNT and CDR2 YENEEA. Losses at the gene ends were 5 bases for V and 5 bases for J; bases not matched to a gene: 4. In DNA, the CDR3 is TGTGCCAGCAGCAAGGGGACTAGCAACGAGCAGTACTTC. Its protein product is CASSKGTSNEQYF.

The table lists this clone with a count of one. The CDR3 protein is CASSTSLAPRGDNEQFF. The CDR3 coding sequence is TGTGCCAGTAGTACTTCACTAGCCCCTCGGGGGGACAATGAGCAGTTCTTC. This chain uses TRBV19 with TRBJ2-1; 7 bases map to TRBD2. This CDR3 spans 17 amino acids. With 4 bases clipped from V and 5 bases from J, the junction kept 14 bases outside the gene matches. CDR1 is LNHDA and CDR2 is SQIVND in the germline V gene (reference sequence).

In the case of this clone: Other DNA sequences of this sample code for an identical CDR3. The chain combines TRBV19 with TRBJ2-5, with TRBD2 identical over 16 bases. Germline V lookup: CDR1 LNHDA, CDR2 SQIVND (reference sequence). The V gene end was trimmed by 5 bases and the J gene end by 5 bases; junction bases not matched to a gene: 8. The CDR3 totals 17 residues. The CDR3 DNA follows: TGTGCCAGTAGTGCGGGACTAGCGGGAGGGCCGAGGGAGACCCAGTACTTC. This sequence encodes CASSAGLAGGPRETQYF.

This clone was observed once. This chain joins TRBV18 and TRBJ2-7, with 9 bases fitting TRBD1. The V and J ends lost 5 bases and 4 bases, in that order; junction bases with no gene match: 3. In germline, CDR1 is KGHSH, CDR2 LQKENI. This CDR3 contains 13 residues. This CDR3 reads CASSIGQGYEQYF. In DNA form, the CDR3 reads TGTGCCAGCTCAATAGGACAGGGGTACGAGCAGTACTTC.

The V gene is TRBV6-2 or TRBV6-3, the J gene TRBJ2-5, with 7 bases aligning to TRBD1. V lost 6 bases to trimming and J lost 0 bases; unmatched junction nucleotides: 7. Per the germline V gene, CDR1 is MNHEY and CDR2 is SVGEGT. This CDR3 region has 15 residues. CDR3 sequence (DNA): TGTGCCAGCAGCCCCGGGACAGCTAACCAAGAGACCCAGTACTTC. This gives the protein CASSPGTANQETQYF.

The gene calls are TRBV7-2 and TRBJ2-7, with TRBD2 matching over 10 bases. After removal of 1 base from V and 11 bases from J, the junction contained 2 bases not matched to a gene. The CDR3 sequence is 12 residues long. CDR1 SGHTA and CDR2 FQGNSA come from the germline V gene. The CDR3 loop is CASSLVGTSEYF. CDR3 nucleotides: TGTGCCAGCAGCTTAGTTGGGACTAGCGAGTACTTC. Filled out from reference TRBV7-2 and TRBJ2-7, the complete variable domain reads GAGVSQSPSNKVTEKGKDVELRCDPISGHTALYWYRQSLGQGLEFLIYFQGNSAPDKSGLPSDRFSAERTGGSVSTLTIQRTQQEDSAVYLCASSLVGTSEYFGPGTRLTVT.

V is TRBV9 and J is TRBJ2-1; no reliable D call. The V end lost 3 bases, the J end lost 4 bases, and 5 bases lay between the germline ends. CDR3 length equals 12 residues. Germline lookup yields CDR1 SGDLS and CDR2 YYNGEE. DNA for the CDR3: TGTGCCAGCAGCGGACGTTACAATGAGCAGTTCTTC. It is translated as CASSGRYNEQFF.

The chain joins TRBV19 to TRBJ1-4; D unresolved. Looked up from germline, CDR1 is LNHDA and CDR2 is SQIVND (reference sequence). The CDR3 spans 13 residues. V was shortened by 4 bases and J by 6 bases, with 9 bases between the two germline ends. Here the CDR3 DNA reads TGTGCCAGTAGTAGAAAATGGGATGAAAAACTGTTTTTT. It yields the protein CASSRKWDEKLFF. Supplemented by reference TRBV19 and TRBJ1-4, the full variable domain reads DGGITQSPKYLFRKEGQNVTLSCEQNLNHDAMYWYRQDPGQGLRLIYYSQIVNDFQKGDIAEGYSVSREKKESFPLTVTSAQKNPTAFYLCASSRKWDEKLFFGSGTQLSVL.

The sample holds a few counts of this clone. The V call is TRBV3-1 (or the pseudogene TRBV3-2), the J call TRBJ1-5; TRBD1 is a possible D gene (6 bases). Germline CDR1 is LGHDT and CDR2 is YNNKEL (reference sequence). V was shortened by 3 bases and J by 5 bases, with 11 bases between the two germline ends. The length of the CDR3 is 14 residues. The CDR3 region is CASSQDSFYQPQHF. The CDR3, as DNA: TGTGCCAGCAGCCAGGACAGTTTCTATCAGCCCCAGCATTTT.

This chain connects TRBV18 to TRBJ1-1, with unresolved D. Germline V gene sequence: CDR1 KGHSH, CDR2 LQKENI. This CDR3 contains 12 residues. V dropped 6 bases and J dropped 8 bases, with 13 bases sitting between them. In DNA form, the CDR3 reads TGTGCCAGCTCGGCACGAGAGGCCGAAGCTTTCTTT. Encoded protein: CASSAREAEAFF.

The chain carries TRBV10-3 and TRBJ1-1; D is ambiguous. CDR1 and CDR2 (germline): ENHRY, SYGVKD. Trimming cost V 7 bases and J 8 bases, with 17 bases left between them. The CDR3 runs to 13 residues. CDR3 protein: CAITRTDGREAFF. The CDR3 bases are TGTGCCATCACTAGAACGGACGGTAGGGAAGCTTTCTTT.

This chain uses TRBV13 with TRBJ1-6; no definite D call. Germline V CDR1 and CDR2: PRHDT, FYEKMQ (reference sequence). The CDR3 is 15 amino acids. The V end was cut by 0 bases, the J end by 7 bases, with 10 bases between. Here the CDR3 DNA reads TGTGCCAGCAGCTTAGGAGTCGGAATAAATTCACCCCTCCACTTT. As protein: CASSLGVGINSPLHF.

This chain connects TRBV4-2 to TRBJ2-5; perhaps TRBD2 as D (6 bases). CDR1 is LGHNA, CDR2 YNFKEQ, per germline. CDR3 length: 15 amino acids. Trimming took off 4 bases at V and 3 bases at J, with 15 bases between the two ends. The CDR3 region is CASSRARDSKETQYF. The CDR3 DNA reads TGTGCCAGCAGCCGAGCTCGGGACTCTAAAGAGACCCAGTACTTC.

CDR3 amino acids: CASSPSDGAEAFF. CDR3 sequence (DNA): TGCGCCAGCAGCCCCTCGGACGGAGCTGAAGCTTTCTTT. V gene TRBV5-1 combines with J gene TRBJ1-1, with D hard to call. In germline, CDR1 is SGHRS, CDR2 YFSETQ. V was pared by 4 bases and J by 6 bases, with 13 bases between. The CDR3 has 13 amino acids.